This T cell receptor (beta chain) is from a study of T cell repertoires in cytomegalovirus infection. TCRdb fed the reads into MiXCR, producing one record per CDR3 protein. This sample has 830,000 or so distinct CDR3 sequences, with around a third found just once. Only a few counts were recorded for this clonotype. As yet, its antigen is unknown. The germline CDR1 and CDR2 sequences are SGHAT and FQNNGV. V was cut by 7 bases and J by 5 bases, with 15 bases left in between. This CDR3 region has 14 residues. The chain joins TRBV11-2 to TRBJ2-1; TRBD2 is a possible D gene (5 bases). The sequence came from a human donor in good health (CMV status not recorded). Some clones in this sample may be carry-over from other donors' samples. This sample comprised cultured CD8+ T cells from PBMCs, obtained from culture after CMV antigen stimulation. The CDR3 region is CASTLGGPHNEQFF. The CDR3, as DNA: TGTGCCAGCACACTCGGAGGCCCCCACAATGAGCAGTTCTTC.